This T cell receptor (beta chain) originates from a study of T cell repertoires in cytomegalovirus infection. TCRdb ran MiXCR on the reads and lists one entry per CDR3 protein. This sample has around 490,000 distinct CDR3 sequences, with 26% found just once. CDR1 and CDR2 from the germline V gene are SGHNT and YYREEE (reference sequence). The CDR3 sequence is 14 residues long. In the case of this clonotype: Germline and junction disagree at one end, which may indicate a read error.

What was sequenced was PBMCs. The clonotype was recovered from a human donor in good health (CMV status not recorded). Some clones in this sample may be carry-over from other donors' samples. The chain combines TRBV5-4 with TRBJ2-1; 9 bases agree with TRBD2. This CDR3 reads CASSLDAREGREVF. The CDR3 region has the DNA TGTGCCAGCAGCTTGGATGCGCGGGAGGGACGCGAGGTCTTC. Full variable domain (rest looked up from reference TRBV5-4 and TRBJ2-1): ETGVTQSPTHLIKTRGQQVTLRCSSQSGHNTVSWYQQALGQGPQFIFQYYREEENGRGNFPPRFSGLQFPNYSSELNVNALELDDSALYLCASSLDAREGREVFGPGTRLTVL.